The clone carrying this TCR beta chain was counted a few times. Its antigen is not identified. As handled by the study authors: Across samples, TCR counts had a median of roughly 91,000 and ranged from 23,224 to 690,600. TCRdb reprocessed the RACE reads via MiXCR and lists one record per CDR3 protein. TCRdb, rather than the study authors, made the V and J calls. The sample includes 80,000 to 100,000 distinct CDR3 sequences, roughly 10% of them seen just once. This sample is part of a study of human T cells and chemical hapten exposure. The time point was: patch test 2, 6 weeks after DPC sensitization. Treatment described: therapeutic diphenylcyclopropenone sensitization with weekly scalp DPC. Study-level findings and limits: Significantly more large CDR3 similarity clusters were formed by expanded TCRs than by controls.

This CDR3 has 14 residues. The trim removed 5 bases at V and 7 bases at J, leaving 5 bases unmatched. From germline, CDR1 is MDHEN and CDR2 SYDVKM. This chain joins TRBV28 and TRBJ1-6; 7 bases line up with TRBD1. The receptor's source is a woman between 45 and 65 years old with alopecia areata. Some clones in this sample may be carry-over from other donors' samples. Sequences were derived from whole blood, sampled in connection with sensitization to the hapten diphenylcyclopropenone (DPC). The CDR3 region is CASSRQGYNSPLHF. The CDR3 DNA reads as TGTGCCAGCAGTCGACAGGGTTACAATTCACCCCTCCACTTT.